What follows are 7 T cell receptor beta chains derived from one specimen sequenced in a study of CD8+ T cells in alopecia areata. Treatment denoted: oral pan-JAK inhibitor, 5-10 mg twice daily. Sequencing relied on a cDNA template that was reverse transcribed from extracted RNA. Here immunoSEQ multiplex PCR was the method, and the copy in TCRdb shows in-frame clones only, minus some. The table shows some 200,000 clones, with less than 45% occurring only once. The source was CD4+ T cells sorted from blood, collected around week 36, from a patient treated with tofacitinib. These receptors were taken from a human donor with alopecia areata.

The chain has TRBV10-3 and TRBJ2-3; 13 bases are a match to TRBD2. J gave up 4 bases and V 11 bases, and 3 bases lay outside the gene matches. Germline CDR1 and CDR2: ENHRY and SYGVKD. The CDR3 has 13 amino acids. DNA for the CDR3: TGTGCCTCAGGACTAGCGGGAGCAGATACGCAGTATTTT. This translates into CASGLAGADTQYF.

Regarding this clone: This likely comes from a read error, as the CDR3 has no conserved phenylalanine or tryptophan at its end. The DNA for the CDR3 is TGTGCCAGCAGCCACGGGGACGGCCCAGATACGCAGTATCTT. This sequence encodes CASSHGDGPDTQYL. V and J are TRBV4-2 and TRBJ2-3; D might be TRBD1 or TRBD2, each matching 5 bases. Deletions cut 3 bases from V and 4 bases from J, with 11 bases between. This CDR3 is 14 amino acids long. Germline V lookup: CDR1 LGHNA, CDR2 YNFKEQ.

Note on this clone: Other DNA variants within this sample encode the same CDR3. This sequence joins TRBV30 and TRBJ1-2, with a tentative D call TRBD1 (5 bases). The CDR3 has 12 residues. Germline V gene lookup returns CDR1 GTSNPN and CDR2 SVGIG (reference sequence). The V end was cut by 0 bases, the J end by 4 bases, with 6 bases between. The CDR3 here is CAWSVGGYGYTF. The CDR3 region has the DNA TGTGCCTGGAGTGTCGGGGGCTATGGCTACACCTTC.

The V gene is TRBV5-4, the J gene TRBJ2-3; 9 positions match TRBD1. CDR1 is SGHNT, CDR2 YYREEE, per germline (reference sequence). The CDR3 runs 16 residues. Trimming took 1 base from V and 1 from J; bases not matched to a gene: 4. The CDR3 DNA sequence: TGTGCCAGCAGCTTGTCTCGGGACAGGGGCACAGATACGCAGTATTTT. It codes for CASSLSRDRGTDTQYF. Complete variable domain (other parts from reference TRBV5-4 and TRBJ2-3): ETGVTQSPTHLIKTRGQQVTLRCSSQSGHNTVSWYQQALGQGPQFIFQYYREEENGRGNFPPRFSGLQFPNYSSELNVNALELDDSALYLCASSLSRDRGTDTQYFGPGTRLTVL.

V is TRBV5-1 and J is TRBJ2-7; unclear D gene. V gave up 4 bases and J gave up 6 bases, with 11 bases separating them. The length of the CDR3 is 12 residues. Germline V gene lookup returns CDR1 SGHRS and CDR2 YFSETQ. The CDR3 loop reads CASSPPGVEQYF. Here the CDR3 DNA reads TGCGCCAGCAGCCCGCCCGGTGTCGAGCAGTACTTC.

This clone has just a few counts. The rearrangement links TRBV18 to TRBJ2-7; 8 bases fit TRBD2. Germline values: CDR1 KGHSH, CDR2 LQKENI. The V segment lost 4 bases and the J segment 6 bases; nucleotides outside the gene matches: 5. The CDR3 extends over 13 amino acids. CDR3 sequence reads: CASSLSGTFEQYF. The CDR3 bases are TGTGCCAGCTCACTTAGCGGGACTTTCGAGCAGTACTTC.

This clone was observed a few times. This rearrangement joins TRBV9 to TRBJ2-1; TRBD2 matches 10 bases. Germline CDR1 is SGDLS and CDR2 is YYNGEE. The CDR3 consists of 17 residues. J lost 3 bases, V lost 3 bases, and 9 bases had no gene match. The CDR3 sequence: CASSGGTSDLVYNEQFF. CDR3 DNA: TGTGCCAGCAGCGGGGGGACTAGCGATCTTGTCTACAATGAGCAGTTCTTC.